This TCR beta chain was found in a study of T cells in Graves' hyperthyroidism and ophthalmopathy. The study, taken as a whole, reports: Blood also contained most expanded thyroid clonotypes above 0.001. Ophthalmopathy stood apart from stable hyperthyroidism in a 13 V-J model.

TCR beta CDR3 sequences were amplified from RNA transcripts. With the HTBI primer set, the TCR CDR3 went through a first round of RT-PCR. One entry per CDR3 protein, called by TCRdb with MiXCR from the multiplex PCR reads. The table has about 620,000 distinct CDR3 sequences, 15% to 20% seen once. Per germline, CDR1 SGHRS and CDR2 YFSETQ. V was pared by 2 bases and J by 3 bases, with 3 bases of the junction left unmatched. This CDR3 comprises 15 residues. Details on this clonotype: Its antigen is unknown.

Isolation of PBMCs was performed on about 9.9 ml fresh peripheral blood. The V and J genes are TRBV5-1 and TRBJ1-2; 11 nucleotides line up with TRBD1. The origin of this receptor is a woman in her thirties with Graves' hyperthyroidism. The sample consisted of blood. This chain's CDR3 is CASSFRTGGDYGYTF. CDR3 coding DNA: TGCGCCAGCAGCTTTAGGACAGGGGGCGACTATGGCTACACCTTC.